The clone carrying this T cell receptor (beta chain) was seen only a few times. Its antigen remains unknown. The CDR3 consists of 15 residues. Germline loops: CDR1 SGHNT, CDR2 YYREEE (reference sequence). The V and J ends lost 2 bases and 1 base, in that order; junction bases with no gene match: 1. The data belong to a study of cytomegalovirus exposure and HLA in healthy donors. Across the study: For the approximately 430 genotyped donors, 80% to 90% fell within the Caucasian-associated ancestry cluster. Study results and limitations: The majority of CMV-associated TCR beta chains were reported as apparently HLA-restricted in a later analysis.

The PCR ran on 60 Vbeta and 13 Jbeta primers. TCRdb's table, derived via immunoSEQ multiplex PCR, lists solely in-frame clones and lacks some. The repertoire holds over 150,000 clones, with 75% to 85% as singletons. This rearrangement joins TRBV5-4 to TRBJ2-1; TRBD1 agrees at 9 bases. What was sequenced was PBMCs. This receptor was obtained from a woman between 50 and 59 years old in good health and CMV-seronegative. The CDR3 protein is CASSLDRGSYNEQFF. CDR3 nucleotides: TGTGCCAGCAGCTTAGACAGGGGGTCCTACAATGAGCAGTTCTTC.